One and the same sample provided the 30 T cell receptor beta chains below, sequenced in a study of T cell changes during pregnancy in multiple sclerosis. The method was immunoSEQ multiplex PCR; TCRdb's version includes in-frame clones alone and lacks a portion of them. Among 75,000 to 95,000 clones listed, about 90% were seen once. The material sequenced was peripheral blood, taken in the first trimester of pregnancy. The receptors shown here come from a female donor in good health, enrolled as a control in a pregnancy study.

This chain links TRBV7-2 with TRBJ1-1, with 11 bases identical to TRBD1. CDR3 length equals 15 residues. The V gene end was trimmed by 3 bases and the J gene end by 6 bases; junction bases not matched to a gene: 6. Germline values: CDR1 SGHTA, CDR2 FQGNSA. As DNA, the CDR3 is TGTGCCAGCAGCTTCTTCCCGGGACAGGGGGCTGAAGCTTTCTTT. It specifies CASSFFPGQGAEAFF.

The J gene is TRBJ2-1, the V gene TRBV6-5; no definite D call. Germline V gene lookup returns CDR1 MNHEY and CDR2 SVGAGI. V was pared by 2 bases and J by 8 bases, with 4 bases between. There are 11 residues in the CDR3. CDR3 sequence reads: CASSYLDEQFF. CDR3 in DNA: TGTGCCAGCAGTTACCTCGATGAGCAGTTCTTC.

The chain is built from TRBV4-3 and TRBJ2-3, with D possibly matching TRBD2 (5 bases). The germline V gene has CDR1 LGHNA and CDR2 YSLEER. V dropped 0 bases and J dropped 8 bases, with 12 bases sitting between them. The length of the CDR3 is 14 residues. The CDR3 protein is CASSQDMGGSTQYF. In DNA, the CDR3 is TGCGCCAGCAGCCAAGATATGGGTGGGAGTACGCAGTATTTT.

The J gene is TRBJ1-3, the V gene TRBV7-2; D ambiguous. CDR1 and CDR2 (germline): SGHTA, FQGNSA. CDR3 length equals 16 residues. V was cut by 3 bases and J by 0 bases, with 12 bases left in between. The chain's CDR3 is CASSFSGINSGNTIYF. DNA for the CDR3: TGTGCCAGCAGCTTCTCCGGGATTAACTCTGGAAACACCATATATTTT.

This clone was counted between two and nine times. In DNA, the CDR3 is TGTGCCAGCAGTTTACCGCAGGGTGAGCAGTACTTC. Protein sequence: CASSLPQGEQYF. The chain couples TRBV28 to TRBJ2-7, with D perhaps matching TRBD1 (5 bases). V shed 2 bases and J shed 7 bases, with 9 bases lying between them. Per germline, CDR1 MDHEN and CDR2 SYDVKM. CDR3 length: 12 amino acids. The full variable domain, completed using reference TRBV28 and TRBJ2-7, is DVKVTQSSRYLVKRTGEKVFLECVQDMDHENMFWYRQDPGLGLRLIYFSYDVKMKEKGDIPEGYSVSREKKERFSLILESASTNQTSMYLCASSLPQGEQYFGPGTRLTVT.

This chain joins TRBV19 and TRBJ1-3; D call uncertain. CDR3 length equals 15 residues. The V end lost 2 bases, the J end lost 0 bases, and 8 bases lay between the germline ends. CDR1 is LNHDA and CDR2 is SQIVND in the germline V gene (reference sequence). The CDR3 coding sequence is TGTGCCAGTAGTATACCGAGCTACTCTGGAAACACCATATATTTT. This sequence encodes CASSIPSYSGNTIYF. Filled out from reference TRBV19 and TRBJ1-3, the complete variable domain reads DGGITQSPKYLFRKEGQNVTLSCEQNLNHDAMYWYRQDPGQGLRLIYYSQIVNDFQKGDIAEGYSVSREKKESFPLTVTSAQKNPTAFYLCASSIPSYSGNTIYFGEGSWLTVV.

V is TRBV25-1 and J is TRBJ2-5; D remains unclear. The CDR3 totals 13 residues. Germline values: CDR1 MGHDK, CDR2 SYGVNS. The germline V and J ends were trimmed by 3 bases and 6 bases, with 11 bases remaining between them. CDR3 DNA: TGTGCCAGCAGTGAGGCAGCTAGGAAGACCCAGTACTTC. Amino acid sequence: CASSEAARKTQYF.

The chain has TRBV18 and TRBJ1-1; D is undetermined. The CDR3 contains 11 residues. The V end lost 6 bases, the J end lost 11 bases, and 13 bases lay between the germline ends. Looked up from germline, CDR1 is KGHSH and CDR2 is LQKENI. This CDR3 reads CASSSLTEAFF. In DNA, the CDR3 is TGTGCCAGCTCGTCGCTCACGGAGGCTTTCTTT.

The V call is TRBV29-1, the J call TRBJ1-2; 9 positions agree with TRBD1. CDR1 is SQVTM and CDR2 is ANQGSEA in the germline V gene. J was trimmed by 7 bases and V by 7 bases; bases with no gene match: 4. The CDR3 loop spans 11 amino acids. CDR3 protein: CSAGDRVGYTF. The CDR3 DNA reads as TGCAGCGCAGGGGACAGGGTTGGCTACACCTTC. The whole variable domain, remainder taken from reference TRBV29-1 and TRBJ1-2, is SAVISQKPSRDICQRGTSLTIQCQVDSQVTMMFWYRQQPGQSLTLIATANQGSEATYESGFVIDKFPISRPNLTFSTLTVSNMSPEDSSIYLCSAGDRVGYTFGSGTRLTVV.

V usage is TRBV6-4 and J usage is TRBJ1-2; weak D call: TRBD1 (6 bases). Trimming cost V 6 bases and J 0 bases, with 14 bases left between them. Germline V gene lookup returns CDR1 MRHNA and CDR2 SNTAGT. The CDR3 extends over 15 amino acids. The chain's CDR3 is CASRTNRASNYGYTF. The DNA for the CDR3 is TGTGCCAGCAGGACCAACAGGGCCTCTAACTATGGCTACACCTTC.

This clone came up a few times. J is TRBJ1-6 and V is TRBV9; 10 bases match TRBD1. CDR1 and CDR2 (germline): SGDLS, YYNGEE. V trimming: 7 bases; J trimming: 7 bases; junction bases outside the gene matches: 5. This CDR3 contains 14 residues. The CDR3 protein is CASGLGQGNSPLHF. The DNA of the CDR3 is TGTGCCAGCGGCCTGGGACAGGGGAATTCACCCCTCCACTTT.

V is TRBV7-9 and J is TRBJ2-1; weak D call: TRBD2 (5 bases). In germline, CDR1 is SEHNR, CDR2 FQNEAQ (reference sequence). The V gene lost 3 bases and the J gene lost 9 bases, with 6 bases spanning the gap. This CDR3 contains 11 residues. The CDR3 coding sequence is TGTGCCAGCAGCTTGGGAGCTGAGCAGTTCTTC. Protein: CASSLGAEQFF.

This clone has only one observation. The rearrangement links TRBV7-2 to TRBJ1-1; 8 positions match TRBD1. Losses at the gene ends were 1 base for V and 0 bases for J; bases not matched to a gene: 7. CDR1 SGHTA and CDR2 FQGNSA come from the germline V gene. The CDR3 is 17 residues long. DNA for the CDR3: TGTGCCAGCAGCTTAGGCCCGACAGGGGCTGTGAACACTGAAGCTTTCTTT. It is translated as CASSLGPTGAVNTEAFF.

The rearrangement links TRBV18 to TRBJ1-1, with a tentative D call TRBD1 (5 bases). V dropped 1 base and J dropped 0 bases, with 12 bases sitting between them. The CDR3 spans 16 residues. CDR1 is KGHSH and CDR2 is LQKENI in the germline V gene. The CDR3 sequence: CASSPRGQVLNTEAFF. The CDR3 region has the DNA TGTGCCAGCTCACCACGGGGCCAGGTTTTGAACACTGAAGCTTTCTTT.

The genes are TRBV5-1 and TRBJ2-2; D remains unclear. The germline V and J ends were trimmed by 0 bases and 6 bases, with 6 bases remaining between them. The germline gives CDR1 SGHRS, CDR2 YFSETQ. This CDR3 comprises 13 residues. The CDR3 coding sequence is TGCGCCAGCAGCTTGGTCCAGGCCGGGGAGCTGTTTTTT. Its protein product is CASSLVQAGELFF. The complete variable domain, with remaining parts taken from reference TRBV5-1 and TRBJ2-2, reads KAGVTQTPRYLIKTRGQQVTLSCSPISGHRSVSWYQQTPGQGLQFLFEYFSETQRNKGNFPGRFSGRQFSNSRSEMNVSTLELGDSALYLCASSLVQAGELFFGEGSRLTVL.

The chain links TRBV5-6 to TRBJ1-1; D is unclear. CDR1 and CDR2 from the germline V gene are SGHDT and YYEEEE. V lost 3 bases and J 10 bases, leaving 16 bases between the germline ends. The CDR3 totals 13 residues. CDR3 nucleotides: TGTGCCAGCAGCTCGGACGCGTCTCGGGGAGCTTTCTTT. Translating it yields CASSSDASRGAFF.

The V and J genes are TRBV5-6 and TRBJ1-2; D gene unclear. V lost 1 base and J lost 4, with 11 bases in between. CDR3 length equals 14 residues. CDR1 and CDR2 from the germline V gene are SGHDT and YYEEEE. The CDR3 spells CASSLYLPGYGYTF. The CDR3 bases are TGTGCCAGCAGCTTGTATCTGCCCGGCTATGGCTACACCTTC.

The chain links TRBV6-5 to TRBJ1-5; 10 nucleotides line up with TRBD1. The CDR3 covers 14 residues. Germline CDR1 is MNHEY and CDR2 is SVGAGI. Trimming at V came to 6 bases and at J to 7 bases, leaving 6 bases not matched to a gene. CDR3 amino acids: CASSPGTGVQPQHF. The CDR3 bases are TGTGCCAGCAGCCCCGGGACAGGGGTCCAGCCCCAGCATTTT.

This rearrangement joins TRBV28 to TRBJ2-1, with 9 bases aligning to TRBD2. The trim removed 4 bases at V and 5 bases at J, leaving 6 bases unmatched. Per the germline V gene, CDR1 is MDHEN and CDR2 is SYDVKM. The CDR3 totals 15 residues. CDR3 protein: CASSSIAGVHNEQFF. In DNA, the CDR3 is TGTGCCAGCAGTTCCATAGCGGGAGTACACAATGAGCAGTTCTTC.

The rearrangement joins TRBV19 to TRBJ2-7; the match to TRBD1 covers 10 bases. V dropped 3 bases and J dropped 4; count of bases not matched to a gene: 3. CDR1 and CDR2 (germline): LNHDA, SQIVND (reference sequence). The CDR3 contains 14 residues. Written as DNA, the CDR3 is TGTGCCAGTAGTATCGGGACAGGGGTATACGAGCAGTACTTC. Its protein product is CASSIGTGVYEQYF.

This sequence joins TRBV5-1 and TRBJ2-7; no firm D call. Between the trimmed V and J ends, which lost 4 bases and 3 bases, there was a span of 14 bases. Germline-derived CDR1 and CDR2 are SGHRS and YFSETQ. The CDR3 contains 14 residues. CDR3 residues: CASSPTRPGYEQYF. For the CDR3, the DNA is TGCGCCAGCAGCCCCACCCGTCCAGGCTACGAGCAGTACTTC.

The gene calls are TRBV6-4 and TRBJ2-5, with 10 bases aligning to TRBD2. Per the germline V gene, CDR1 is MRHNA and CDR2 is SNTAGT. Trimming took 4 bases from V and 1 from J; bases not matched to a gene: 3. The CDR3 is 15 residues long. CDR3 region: CASSAVAGGQETQYF. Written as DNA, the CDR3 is TGTGCCAGCAGTGCAGTAGCGGGGGGCCAAGAGACCCAGTACTTC.

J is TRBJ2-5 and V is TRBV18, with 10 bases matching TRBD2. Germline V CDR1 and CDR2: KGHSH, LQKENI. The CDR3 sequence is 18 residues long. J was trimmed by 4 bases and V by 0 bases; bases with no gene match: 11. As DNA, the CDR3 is TGTGCCAGCTCACCACCTAAAAGAGCGGGAGGGGAAGGAGAGACCCAGTACTTC. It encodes CASSPPKRAGGEGETQYF.

Written as DNA, the CDR3 is TGCGCCAGCAGAGGGGCCCACTCCTACGAGCAGTACTTC. Amino acid sequence: CASRGAHSYEQYF. The chain carries TRBV5-1 and TRBJ2-7; D is possibly TRBD1 (5 bases). Germline CDR1 reads SGHRS; CDR2 reads YFSETQ. Trimming left V 5 bases short and J 0 bases short, with 9 bases between. The CDR3 contains 13 residues. Full variable domain (rest looked up from reference TRBV5-1 and TRBJ2-7): KAGVTQTPRYLIKTRGQQVTLSCSPISGHRSVSWYQQTPGQGLQFLFEYFSETQRNKGNFPGRFSGRQFSNSRSEMNVSTLELGDSALYLCASRGAHSYEQYFGPGTRLTVT.

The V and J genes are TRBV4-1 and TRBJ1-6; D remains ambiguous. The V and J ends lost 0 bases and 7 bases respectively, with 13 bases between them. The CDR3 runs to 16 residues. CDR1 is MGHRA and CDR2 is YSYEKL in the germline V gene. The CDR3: CASSQEPQVPNSPLHF. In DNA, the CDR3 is TGCGCCAGCAGCCAAGAGCCCCAGGTTCCCAATTCACCCCTCCACTTT.

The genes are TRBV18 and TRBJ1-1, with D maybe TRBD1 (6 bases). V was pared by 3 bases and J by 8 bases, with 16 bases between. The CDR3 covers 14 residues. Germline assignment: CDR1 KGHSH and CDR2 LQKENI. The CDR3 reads CASSPSGARSEAFF. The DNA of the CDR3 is TGTGCCAGCTCACCGTCAGGGGCTAGGTCGGAAGCTTTCTTT.

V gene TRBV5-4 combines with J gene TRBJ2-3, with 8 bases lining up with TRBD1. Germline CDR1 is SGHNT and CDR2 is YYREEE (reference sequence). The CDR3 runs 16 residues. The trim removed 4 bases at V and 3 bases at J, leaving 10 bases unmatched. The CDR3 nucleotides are TGTGCCAGCAGCCCAACCAGGGGGCCCGGGACAGATACGCAGTATTTT. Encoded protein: CASSPTRGPGTDTQYF.

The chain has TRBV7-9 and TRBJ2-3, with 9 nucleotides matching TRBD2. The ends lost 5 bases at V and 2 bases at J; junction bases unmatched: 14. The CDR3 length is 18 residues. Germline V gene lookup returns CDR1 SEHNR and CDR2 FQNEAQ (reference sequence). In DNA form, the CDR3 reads TGTGCCAGCAGCGGTCCGCGGGAGGGCCACCCGGACACAGATACGCAGTATTTT. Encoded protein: CASSGPREGHPDTDTQYF.

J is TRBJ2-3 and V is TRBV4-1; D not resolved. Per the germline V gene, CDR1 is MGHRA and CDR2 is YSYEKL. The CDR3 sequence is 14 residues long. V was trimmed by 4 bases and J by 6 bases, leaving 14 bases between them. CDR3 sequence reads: CASSRSHNGDTQYF. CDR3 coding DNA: TGCGCCAGCAGCCGGAGTCACAACGGGGATACGCAGTATTTT.

CDR3 amino acids: CASSGLAGGYNEQFF. The CDR3 nucleotides are TGTGCCAGCAGCGGACTAGCGGGGGGCTACAATGAGCAGTTCTTC. The genes are TRBV9 and TRBJ2-1; 13 bases match TRBD2. The germline gives CDR1 SGDLS, CDR2 YYNGEE. V lost 3 bases, J lost 3 bases, and 0 bases stayed unmatched. CDR3 length: 15 residues. The full variable domain, its missing parts supplied by reference TRBV9 and TRBJ2-1, is DSGVTQTPKHLITATGQRVTLRCSPRSGDLSVYWYQQSLDQGLQFLIQYYNGEERAKGNILERFSAQQFPDLHSELNLSSLELGDSALYFCASSGLAGGYNEQFFGPGTRLTVL.